One sample yielded the 20 T cell receptor beta chains listed below, sequenced in a study of tumor-infiltrating lymphocytes in primary liver carcinoma. RNA and DNA were co-extracted from roughly 20-30 mg of unsorted bulk tissue. TCR beta cDNA was prepared out of roughly 520 ng total RNA by means of a constant-region primer. Researchers made the TCR beta libraries by running three nested multiplex PCR rounds with slightly modified ARM-PCR. Both of the initial two PCR rounds ran for about 9 cycles and employed TRBV1-TRBV30 forward primers alongside a C-beta reverse primer. TCRdb processed the multiplex PCR reads anew with MiXCR; each CDR3 protein has one entry. There are fewer than 250,000 distinct CDR3 sequences in the sample; approximately 80% occur only once, and 15% to 20% lies in the top ten. The source material was tumor tissue from primary liver carcinoma. Receptors were obtained from a man aged 40-49 years with primary liver carcinoma and hepatitis B virus infection.

With respect to this clonotype: Likely a read error: the CDR3 ends without its conserved phenylalanine or tryptophan. V gene TRBV11-3 combines with J gene TRBJ2-1; D is unclear. The CDR3 runs to 14 residues. Germline values: CDR1 SGHNT, CDR2 YENEEA. Trimming left V 1 base short and J 5 bases short, with 9 bases between. The CDR3 bases are TGTGCCAGCAGCTTAGGCGCCTCGAACAATGAGCAGTTCTCT. This codes for CASSLGASNNEQFS.

As to this clonotype: Since no conserved phenylalanine or tryptophan closes the CDR3, a read error is the likely cause. The DNA is left out, because the CDR3 cannot be placed on it with certainty; the CDR3 is given as TCRdb lists it. V gene TRBV4-3 combines with J gene TRBJ1-3. The CDR3 has 14 residues if both end residues are counted. Germline CDR1 reads LGHNA; CDR2 reads YSLEER. CDR3 amino acids: CASSQEGYRNTIHI.

In regard to this clonotype: Because the CDR3 is missing its conserved closing phenylalanine or tryptophan, this is likely a read error. The limits of the CDR3 on the DNA are not certain, so only TCRdb's listed CDR3 is given. The rearrangement joins TRBV29-1 to TRBJ2-5; the table's D call of TRBD1 was not tested on the DNA. From germline, CDR1 is SQVTM and CDR2 ANQGSEA. The CDR3 adds up to 13 amino acids, both ends counted. This CDR3 reads CSVEFSGGGTLYY.

With respect to this clonotype: A junction boundary mismatches the germline segment, possibly from a read error. This chain links TRBV29-1 with TRBJ2-5; 7 positions match TRBD1. The CDR3 is 14 residues long. Germline CDR1 and CDR2: SQVTM and ANQGSEA. The CDR3 nucleotides read TGCAGCGTAGAAGAGTCCGACAGGGCCGAGAGCCAGTACTTC. It codes for CSVEESDRAESQYF.

Turning to this clonotype: One end of the junction varies from germline; a read error may be responsible. The V gene is TRBV11-2, the J gene TRBJ2-4; D gene unclear. Germline CDR1 is SGHAT and CDR2 is FQNNGV. This CDR3 has 15 amino acids. The CDR3 loop reads CTSTTSVIAKNIQYF. The CDR3 coding sequence is TGTACCAGCACCACTTCGGTGATAGCCAAAAACATTCAGTACTTC.

V gene TRBV6-1 combines with J gene TRBJ1-5; D is possibly TRBD1 (5 bases). The CDR3 spans 16 residues. Per the germline V gene, CDR1 is MNHNS and CDR2 is SASEGT. Trimming shortened V by 2 bases and J by 3 bases, and 14 bases separated the two germline ends. The CDR3 sequence is CASSEMGTGYNQPQHF. The CDR3 region has the DNA TGTGCCAGCAGTGAAATGGGGACTGGGTACAATCAGCCCCAGCATTTT.

In regard to this clonotype: The junction differs from germline at one of its ends, possibly a read error. V gene TRBV5-4 combines with J gene TRBJ2-5, with no clear D. Germline V CDR1 and CDR2: SGHNT, YYREEE (reference sequence). There are 12 residues in the CDR3. The CDR3 bases are TGTGCCAGCAGCTTGTATATAGAGAACCAGTACTTC. Amino acid sequence: CASSLYIENQYF.

In the case of this clonotype: A junction end diverges from the germline sequence, so it may reflect a read error. The chain links TRBV4-2 to TRBJ2-7, with D possibly being TRBD1 or TRBD2 (5 bases each). The CDR3 has 15 residues. CDR1 is LGHNA, CDR2 YNFKEQ, per germline. Written as DNA, the CDR3 is TGTGTCAGCAGCCAAGATAAGGGGAGTGGCTACGAACAGTACTTC. This sequence encodes CVSSQDKGSGYEQYF.

CDR3 in amino acids: CACNQEEYLETQYF. CDR3 bases: TGCGCCTGCAACCAAGAGGAGTACTTGGAGACCCAGTACTTC. The chain carries TRBV4-3 and TRBJ2-5, with unresolved D. CDR1 and CDR2 from the germline V gene are LGHNA and YSLEER. Trimming pared 11 bases from V and 5 bases from J, leaving 21 bases between. CDR3 length: 14 amino acids.

With regard to this clonotype: Because it lacks the conserved phenylalanine or tryptophan at the end, this CDR3 is likely a read error. V and J are TRBV6-1 and TRBJ2-5, with D possibly matching TRBD2 (5 bases). The CDR3 is 14 residues long. Germline V gene sequence: CDR1 MNHNS, CDR2 SASEGT. The CDR3 sequence: CDSSGGGGGETQYS. CDR3 bases: TGTGACAGCAGTGGTGGAGGCGGTGGGGAGACCCAGTACTCC.

V and J are TRBV6-1 and TRBJ2-6; perhaps TRBD1 as D (6 bases). Trimming removed 4 bases at V and 3 bases at J, with 19 bases between. Germline-derived CDR1 and CDR2 are MNHNS and SASEGT. This CDR3 contains 18 residues. This CDR3 is CASSARQVGFYGANVLTF. The CDR3 DNA follows: TGTGCCAGCAGTGCCAGACAGGTGGGATTCTATGGGGCCAACGTCCTGACTTTC.

Remarks on this clonotype: Its ends do not fully match the called genes, so a read error is possible. This chain joins TRBV5-6 and TRBJ2-7; 9 bases are shared with TRBD2. The CDR3 sequence is 16 residues long. In germline, CDR1 is SGHDT, CDR2 YYEEEE. CDR3 in amino acids: CVSSNTWREGSYEEYF. CDR3 sequence (DNA): TGTGTCAGCAGCAATACTTGGCGGGAGGGCTCCTACGAGGAGTACTTC.

Note on this clonotype: The junction departs from the called germline gene at one end, perhaps through a read error. This chain connects TRBV4-3 to TRBJ2-2; 12 bases map to TRBD2. The CDR3 covers 18 residues. Per the germline V gene, CDR1 is LGHNA and CDR2 is YSLEER. The CDR3 coding sequence is TGCGCCATCAGCCAAGATGGCCCGGGACTAGCGGGCATGCGGGAGCTGTTTTTT. Translation: CAISQDGPGLAGMRELFF.

A word on this clonotype: A much bigger clone sits one base away, suggesting this may be a read error. The chain links TRBV28 to TRBJ1-5, with no clear D. V gave up 4 bases and J gave up 5 bases, with 21 bases separating them. CDR3 size: 17 residues. Germline V CDR1 and CDR2: MDHEN, SYDVKM. The DNA of the CDR3 is TGTGCCAGCAGTTCGTCCATTGTCCGAGAGAGGGATCAGCCCCAGCATTTT. Its translation: CASSSSIVRERDQPQHF.

Concerning this clonotype itself: One end of the junction is discordant with germline, which a read error may explain. This chain joins TRBV4-1 and TRBJ2-3, with a weak D call TRBD2 (5 bases). From germline, CDR1 is MGHRA and CDR2 YSYEKL. The CDR3 has 13 residues. This CDR3 reads CSSGQDGADTQYF. CDR3 coding DNA: TGCTCCAGCGGCCAAGATGGGGCAGATACGCAGTATTTT.

In regard to this clonotype: This may stem from a read error, because a much larger clone lies one nucleotide away. The chain joins TRBV28 to TRBJ2-7, with 8 bases lining up with TRBD2. The CDR3 spans 15 residues. Germline values: CDR1 MDHEN, CDR2 SYDVKM. In DNA, the CDR3 is TGTGCCAGCAGTAGGGGAAGCGGGAGCTCCTACGACCAGTACTTC. Protein sequence: CASSRGSGSSYDQYF.

Concerning this clonotype itself: One end of the junction varies from germline; a read error may be responsible. The chain carries TRBV6-5 and TRBJ2-2; D might be TRBD2 (6 bases). Germline V gene data show CDR1 as MNHEY and CDR2 as SVGAGI. This CDR3 region has 14 residues. CDR3 nucleotide sequence: TGTGCCAGCAGCCCCTGCGGCGGAGGCGGGGAGCTGTTCTTT. Protein sequence: CASSPCGGGGELFF.

This clonotype was counted a single time. Because it lacks the conserved phenylalanine or tryptophan at the end, this CDR3 is likely a read error. The chain combines TRBV13 with TRBJ2-7, with 8 bases fitting TRBD1. This CDR3 has 14 amino acids. Germline loops: CDR1 PRHDT, CDR2 FYEKMQ (reference sequence). The CDR3 nucleotides read TGTGCCAACAGCTTATGGGGACAGGTCTACGAGCAGTACCTC. Translation gives CANSLWGQVYEQYL.

The genes are TRBV14 and TRBJ2-6; possibly TRBD1 for D (6 bases). Germline V gene sequence: CDR1 SGHDN, CDR2 FVKESK. Trimming stripped 7 bases from V and 0 bases from J, with 22 bases between. This CDR3 is 19 amino acids long. The CDR3: CASNLRWTVLLSGANVLTF. The CDR3 DNA is TGTGCCAGCAACCTACGATGGACAGTGCTCCTCTCTGGGGCCAACGTCCTGACTTTC.

Worth noting for this clonotype: As the CDR3 is not closed by the conserved phenylalanine or tryptophan, this likely results from a read error. The J gene is TRBJ2-3, the V gene TRBV28; D is unresolved. The CDR3 is 12 amino acids. Trimming cost V 4 bases and J 4 bases, with 6 bases left between them. The germline V gene encodes CDR1 MDHEN and CDR2 SYDVKM. The DNA for the CDR3 is TGTGCCAGCAGTTCCAGCCCAGATACGCAGTATTCT. Translating gives CASSSSPDTQYS.